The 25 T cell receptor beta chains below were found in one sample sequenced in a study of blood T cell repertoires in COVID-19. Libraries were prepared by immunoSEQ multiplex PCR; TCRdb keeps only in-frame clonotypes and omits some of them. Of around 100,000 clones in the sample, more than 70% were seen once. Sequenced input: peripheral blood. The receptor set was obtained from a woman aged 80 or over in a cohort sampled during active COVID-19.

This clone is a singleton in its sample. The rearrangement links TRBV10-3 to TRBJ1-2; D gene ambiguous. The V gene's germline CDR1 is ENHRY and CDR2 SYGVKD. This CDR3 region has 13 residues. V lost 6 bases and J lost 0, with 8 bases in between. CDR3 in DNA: TGTGCCATCAGGGGCAAGACTAACTATGGCTACACCTTC. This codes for CAIRGKTNYGYTF.

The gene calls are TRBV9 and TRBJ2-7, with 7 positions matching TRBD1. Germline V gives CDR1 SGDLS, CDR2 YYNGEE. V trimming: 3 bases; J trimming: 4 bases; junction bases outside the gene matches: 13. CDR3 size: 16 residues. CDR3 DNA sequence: TGTGCCAGCAGCGCCCTAGCCGGGACAGCGAGTTACGAGCAGTACTTC. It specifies CASSALAGTASYEQYF.

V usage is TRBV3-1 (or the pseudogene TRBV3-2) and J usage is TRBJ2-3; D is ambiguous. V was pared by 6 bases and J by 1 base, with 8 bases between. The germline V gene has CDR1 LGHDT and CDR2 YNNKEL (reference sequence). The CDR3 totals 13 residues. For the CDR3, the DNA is TGTGCCAGCAGGCTCCAGGGCACAGATACGCAGTATTTT. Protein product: CASRLQGTDTQYF.

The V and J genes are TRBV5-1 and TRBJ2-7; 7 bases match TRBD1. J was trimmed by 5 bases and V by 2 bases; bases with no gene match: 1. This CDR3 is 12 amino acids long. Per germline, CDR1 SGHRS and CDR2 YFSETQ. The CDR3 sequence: CASSLTGDEQYF. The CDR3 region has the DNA TGCGCCAGCAGCTTAACAGGGGACGAGCAGTACTTC.

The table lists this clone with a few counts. The CDR3 region has the DNA TGTGCCAGCAACGGACAGGGTCCGACTTGGGCCTACGAGCAGTACTTC. This translates into CASNGQGPTWAYEQYF. This rearrangement joins TRBV28 to TRBJ2-7, with 8 bases that match TRBD1. Germline CDR1 reads MDHEN; CDR2 reads SYDVKM. Germline trimming cut 7 bases from V and 2 bases from J; bases unmatched to any gene: 13. The CDR3 is 16 amino acids.

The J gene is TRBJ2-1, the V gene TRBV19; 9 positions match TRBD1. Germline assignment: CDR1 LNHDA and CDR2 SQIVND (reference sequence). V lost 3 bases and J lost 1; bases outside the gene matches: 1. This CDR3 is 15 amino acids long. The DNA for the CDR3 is TGTGCCAGTAGTATCGGGACAGGGTCCTACAATGAGCAGTTCTTC. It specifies CASSIGTGSYNEQFF.

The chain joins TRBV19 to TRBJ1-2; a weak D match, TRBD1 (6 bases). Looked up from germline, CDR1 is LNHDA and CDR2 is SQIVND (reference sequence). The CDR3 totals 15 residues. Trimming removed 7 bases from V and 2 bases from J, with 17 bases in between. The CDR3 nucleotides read TGTGCCAGTAAAGAGGCAGGGGCTTACAACTATGGCTACACCTTC. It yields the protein CASKEAGAYNYGYTF.

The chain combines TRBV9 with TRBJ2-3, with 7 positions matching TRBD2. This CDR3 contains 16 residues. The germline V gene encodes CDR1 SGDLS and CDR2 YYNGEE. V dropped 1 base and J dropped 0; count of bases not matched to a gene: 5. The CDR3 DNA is TGTGCCAGCAGCGTAACAGCGGGGACTAGCACAGATACGCAGTATTTT. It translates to CASSVTAGTSTDTQYF.

The CDR3 DNA reads TGTGCCAGCAAAGCGAGGGAAGCGGAGACCCAGTACTTC. Encoded protein: CASKAREAETQYF. V and J are TRBV2 and TRBJ2-5; possible D gene TRBD2, 5 bases. The CDR3 contains 13 residues. Trimming shortened V by 7 bases and J by 5 bases, and 14 bases separated the two germline ends. In germline, CDR1 is SNHLY, CDR2 FYNNEI.

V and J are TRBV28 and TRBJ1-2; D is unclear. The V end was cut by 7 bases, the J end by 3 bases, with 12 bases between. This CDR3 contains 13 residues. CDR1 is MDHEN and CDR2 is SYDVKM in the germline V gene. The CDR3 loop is CASTPGPHYGYTF. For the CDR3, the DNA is TGTGCCAGCACCCCGGGTCCCCACTATGGCTACACCTTC.

This CDR3 reads CASSVGGSSYEQYF. The CDR3 DNA reads TGTGCCAGCAGCGTAGGAGGTAGCTCCTACGAGCAGTACTTC. V is TRBV9 and J is TRBJ2-7; unclear D gene. The CDR3 sequence is 14 residues long. Germline CDR1 and CDR2: SGDLS and YYNGEE. Trimming cost V 0 bases and J 0 bases, with 7 bases left between them.

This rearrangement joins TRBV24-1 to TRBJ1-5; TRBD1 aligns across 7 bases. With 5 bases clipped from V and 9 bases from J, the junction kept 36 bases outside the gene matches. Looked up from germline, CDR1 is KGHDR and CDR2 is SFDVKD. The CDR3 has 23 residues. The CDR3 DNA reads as TGTGCCACCAGTGCCGAAGAATGTGGGACAGATGGCATGTGGGACAGAGTAATTACGCCCCAGCATTTT. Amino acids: CATSAEECGTDGMWDRVITPQHF.

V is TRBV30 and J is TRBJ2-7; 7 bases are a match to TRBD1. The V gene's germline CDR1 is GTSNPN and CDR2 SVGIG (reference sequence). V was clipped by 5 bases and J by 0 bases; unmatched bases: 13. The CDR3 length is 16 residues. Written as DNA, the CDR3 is TGTGCCTGGGGCCTTTCCCCGGGACAGAGCTCCTACGAGCAGTACTTC. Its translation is CAWGLSPGQSSYEQYF.

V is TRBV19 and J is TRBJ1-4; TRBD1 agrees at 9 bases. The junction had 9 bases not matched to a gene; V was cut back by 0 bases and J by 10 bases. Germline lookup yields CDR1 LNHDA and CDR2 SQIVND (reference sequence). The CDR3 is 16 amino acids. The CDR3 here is CASSIEDRGVPGKLFF. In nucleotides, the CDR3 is TGTGCCAGTAGTATAGAGGACAGGGGAGTGCCCGGAAAACTGTTTTTT.

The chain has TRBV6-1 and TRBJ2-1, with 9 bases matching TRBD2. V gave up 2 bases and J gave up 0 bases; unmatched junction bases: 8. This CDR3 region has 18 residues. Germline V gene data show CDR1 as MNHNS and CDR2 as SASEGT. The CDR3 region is CASSERSGGTSSYNEQFF. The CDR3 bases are TGTGCCAGCAGTGAAAGGAGCGGGGGGACGAGCTCCTACAATGAGCAGTTCTTC.

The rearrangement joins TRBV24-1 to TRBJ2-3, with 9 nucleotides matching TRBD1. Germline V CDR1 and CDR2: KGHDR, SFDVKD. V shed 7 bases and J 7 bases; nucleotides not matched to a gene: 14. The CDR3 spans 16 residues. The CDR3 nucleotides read TGTGCCACCAGCCCCCGGACAGGGGCGCCCCCCTATACGCAGTATTTT. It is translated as CATSPRTGAPPYTQYF.

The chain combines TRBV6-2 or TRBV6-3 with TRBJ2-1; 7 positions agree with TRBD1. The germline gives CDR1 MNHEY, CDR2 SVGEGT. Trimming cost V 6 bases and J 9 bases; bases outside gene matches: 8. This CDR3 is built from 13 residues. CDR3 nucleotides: TGTGCCAGCAGCCAGGACAGGCAAGGTGAGCAGTTCTTC. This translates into CASSQDRQGEQFF.

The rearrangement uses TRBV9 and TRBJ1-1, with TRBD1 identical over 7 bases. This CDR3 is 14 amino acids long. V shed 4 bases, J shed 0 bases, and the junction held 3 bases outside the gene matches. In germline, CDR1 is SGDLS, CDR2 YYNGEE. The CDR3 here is CASSPTGVNTEAFF. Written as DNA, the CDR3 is TGTGCCAGCAGCCCTACAGGGGTGAACACTGAAGCTTTCTTT.

CDR3 region: CASSPREGTEAFF. CDR3 in DNA: TGTGCCAGCAGTCCCAGGGAGGGCACTGAAGCTTTCTTT. V and J are TRBV12-3 or TRBV12-4 and TRBJ1-1; D might be TRBD1 (5 bases). The CDR3 totals 13 residues. Trimming pared 5 bases from V and 4 bases from J, leaving 11 bases between.

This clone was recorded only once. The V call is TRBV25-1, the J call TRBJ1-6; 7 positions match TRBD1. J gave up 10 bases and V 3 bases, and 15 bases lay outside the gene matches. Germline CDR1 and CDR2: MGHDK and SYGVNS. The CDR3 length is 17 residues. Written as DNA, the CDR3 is TGTGCCAGCAGTGATTCCGGCAGACAGGGAAGGTGGTCACCCCTCCACTTT. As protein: CASSDSGRQGRWSPLHF.

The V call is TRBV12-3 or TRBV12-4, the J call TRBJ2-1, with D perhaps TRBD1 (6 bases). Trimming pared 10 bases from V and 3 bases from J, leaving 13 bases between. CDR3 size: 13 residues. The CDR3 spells CATLDRFYNEQFF. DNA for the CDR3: TGTGCCACCCTCGACAGGTTCTACAATGAGCAGTTCTTC.

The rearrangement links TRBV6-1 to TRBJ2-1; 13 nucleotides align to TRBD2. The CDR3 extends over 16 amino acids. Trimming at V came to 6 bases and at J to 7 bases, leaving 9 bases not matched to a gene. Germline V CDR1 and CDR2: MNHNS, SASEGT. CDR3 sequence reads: CASREPGLAGWNEQFF. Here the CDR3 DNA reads TGTGCCAGCAGGGAACCGGGACTAGCGGGATGGAATGAGCAGTTCTTC.

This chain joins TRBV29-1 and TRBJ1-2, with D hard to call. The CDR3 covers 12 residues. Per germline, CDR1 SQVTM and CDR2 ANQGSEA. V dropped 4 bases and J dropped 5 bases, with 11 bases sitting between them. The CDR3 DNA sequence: TGCAGCGTTGGGGCGGGAAGATATGGCTACACCTTC. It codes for CSVGAGRYGYTF.

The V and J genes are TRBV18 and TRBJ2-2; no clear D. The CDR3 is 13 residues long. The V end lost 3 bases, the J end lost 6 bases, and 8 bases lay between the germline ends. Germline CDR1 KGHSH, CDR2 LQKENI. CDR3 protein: CASSPPGSGELFF. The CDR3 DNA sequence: TGTGCCAGCTCACCCCCCGGTTCCGGGGAGCTGTTTTTT.

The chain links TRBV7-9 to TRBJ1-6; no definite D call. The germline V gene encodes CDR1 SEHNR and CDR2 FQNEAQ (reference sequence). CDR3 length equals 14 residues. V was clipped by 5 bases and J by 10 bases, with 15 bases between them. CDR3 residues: CASSPRTTPSPLHF. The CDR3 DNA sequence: TGTGCCAGCAGCCCGCGGACTACGCCCTCACCCCTCCACTTT.